This note documents a single T cell receptor (beta chain) sequence. The antigen is undetermined. Libraries were prepared by immunoSEQ multiplex PCR; TCRdb keeps only in-frame clonotypes and omits some of them. The table lists around 28,000 clones, approximately 88% of them singletons, with 20% to 25% in the top ten. This specimen comes from a study of a mutant IDH1 vaccine in newly diagnosed glioma. Study in general: Antecedent treatment encompassed radiotherapy, temozolomide, or their combination; the majority received both.

Time point here: week 5, during vaccination. Mutant IDH1 20-mer peptide, at 300 ug, made up each vaccine dose, with topical imiquimod. Study-wide results and limits: Seemingly, pseudoprogression had no relation to changes in the top peripheral T cell clonotypes.

The origin of this receptor is a man aged 18 to 29 with glioma. The sequencing here drew on PBMCs, taken from a glioma patient whose treatment included an IDH1 peptide vaccine.

This CDR3 reads CASRGAQGRAFF. The CDR3 DNA reads as TGTGCCAGTCGTGGGGCCCAGGGCAGAGCTTTCTTT. V is TRBV28 and J is TRBJ1-1, with D maybe TRBD1 (5 bases). The CDR3 sequence is 12 residues long. Trimming shortened V by 9 bases and J by 10 bases, and 18 bases separated the two germline ends. The germline gives CDR1 MDHEN, CDR2 SYDVKM.